These 11 T cell receptor beta chains share one sample of origin, sequenced in a study of OX40 agonist ivuxolimab in advanced cancers. TCRdb's copy holds only in-frame clones and misses some; the assay was immunoSEQ multiplex PCR. The sample contains roughly 79,000 clones, under 95% of which appear only once. The sequencing here drew on CD4+ or CD8+ T cells sorted from blood, taken in a trial of the OX40 agonist ivuxolimab. All receptors derive from an adult with an advanced solid tumor such as melanoma, head and neck, liver or kidney cancer.

The chain joins TRBV18 to TRBJ1-6, with D unclear. V was pared by 3 bases and J by 10 bases, with 4 bases between. The CDR3 is made up of 11 amino acids. Germline CDR1 and CDR2: KGHSH and LQKENI. The CDR3 nucleotides are TGTGCCAGCTCACCGGGCTCACCCCTCCACTTT. Protein sequence: CASSPGSPLHF.

The V and J genes are TRBV7-6 and TRBJ2-2; a weak D match, TRBD2 (6 bases). Trimming took off 7 bases at V and 4 bases at J, with 16 bases between the two ends. The CDR3 covers 15 residues. CDR1 is SGHVS and CDR2 is FNYEAQ in the germline V gene. For the CDR3, the DNA is TGTGCCAGCAAGGCAGGGCGGGGATCCACCGGGGAGCTGTTTTTT. This codes for CASKAGRGSTGELFF.

This clone appeared a single time. The genes are TRBV5-1 and TRBJ2-7, with a tentative D call TRBD1 (6 bases). The germline gives CDR1 SGHRS, CDR2 YFSETQ. Trimming cost V 4 bases and J 2 bases, with 10 bases left between them. The CDR3 sequence is 13 residues long. This CDR3 is CASSPGTPYEQYF. For the CDR3, the DNA is TGCGCCAGCAGCCCCGGGACACCCTACGAGCAGTACTTC.

The rearrangement joins TRBV6-6 to TRBJ1-2, with TRBD1 matching over 8 bases. The CDR3 extends over 15 amino acids. V gave up 5 bases and J gave up 8 bases; unmatched junction bases: 13. In germline, CDR1 is MNHNY, CDR2 SVGAGI (reference sequence). The CDR3 nucleotides are TGTGCCAGCAGTCGGTTGGGACAGGCTATAAACGGCTACACCTTC. Amino acids: CASSRLGQAINGYTF.

A few counts support this clone. This chain connects TRBV4-1 to TRBJ1-1; TRBD1 is a possible D gene (5 bases). There are 14 residues in the CDR3. The V end lost 8 bases, the J end lost 0 bases, and 13 bases lay between the germline ends. CDR1 is MGHRA, CDR2 YSYEKL, per germline. In DNA form, the CDR3 reads TGCGCCAGCGCGGTGGGGACGGTGAACACTGAAGCTTTCTTT. Protein product: CASAVGTVNTEAFF.

About this clone: Other DNA sequences in this specimen translate into the identical CDR3. The rearrangement links TRBV27 to TRBJ2-3, with D possibly TRBD1 on 5 matching bases. The V and J ends lost 2 bases and 0 bases respectively, with 9 bases between them. This CDR3 contains 15 residues. CDR1 and CDR2 from the germline V gene are MNHEY and SMNVEV (reference sequence). Written as DNA, the CDR3 is TGTGCCAGCAGTTTAAAAGGGGCGAGCACAGATACGCAGTATTTT. This encodes CASSLKGASTDTQYF.

The table lists this clone with a few counts. This chain joins TRBV6-4 and TRBJ1-4; D unresolved. Germline loops: CDR1 MRHNA, CDR2 SNTAGT. The CDR3 length is 13 residues. V was trimmed by 0 bases and J by 5 bases, leaving 4 bases between them. CDR3 sequence: CASSDSDNEKLFF. The CDR3 bases are TGTGCCAGCAGTGACTCGGACAATGAAAAACTGTTTTTT.

This sequence joins TRBV9 and TRBJ1-6; D may be TRBD1 (5 bases). The CDR3 is made up of 14 amino acids. Germline V gene lookup returns CDR1 SGDLS and CDR2 YYNGEE. V was cut by 6 bases and J by 7 bases, with 14 bases left in between. The CDR3 bases are TGTGCCAGCAACGCGGGGGGTCCGAATTCACCCCTCCACTTT. It codes for CASNAGGPNSPLHF.

The rearrangement links TRBV1 to TRBJ2-5; the table calls TRBD2, which could not be checked here. TRBV1 is recorded as a pseudogene. The CDR3 runs 18 residues. Here the CDR3 reads CTSSQGLACGHRQETQYF. The DNA for the CDR3 is TGCACCAGCAGCCAAGGACTAGCATGTGGTCATAGACAAGAGACCCAGTACTTC.

In this sample, this clone turned up once. The chain uses TRBV19 and TRBJ1-1; 7 bases fit TRBD1. The ends lost 6 bases at V and 7 bases at J; junction bases unmatched: 8. CDR1 and CDR2 (germline): LNHDA, SQIVND (reference sequence). The CDR3 contains 13 residues. This chain's CDR3 is CASRDRERDEAFF. The DNA of the CDR3 is TGTGCCAGTAGAGACAGGGAGAGAGATGAAGCTTTCTTT.

The rearrangement links TRBV13 to TRBJ2-7, with 10 bases matching TRBD1. The CDR3 runs 13 residues. The V and J ends lost 5 bases and 5 bases, in that order; junction bases with no gene match: 3. CDR1 and CDR2 from the germline V gene are PRHDT and FYEKMQ (reference sequence). The CDR3: CASSPDRGDEQYF. The DNA for the CDR3 is TGTGCCAGCAGCCCGGACAGGGGGGACGAGCAGTACTTC.